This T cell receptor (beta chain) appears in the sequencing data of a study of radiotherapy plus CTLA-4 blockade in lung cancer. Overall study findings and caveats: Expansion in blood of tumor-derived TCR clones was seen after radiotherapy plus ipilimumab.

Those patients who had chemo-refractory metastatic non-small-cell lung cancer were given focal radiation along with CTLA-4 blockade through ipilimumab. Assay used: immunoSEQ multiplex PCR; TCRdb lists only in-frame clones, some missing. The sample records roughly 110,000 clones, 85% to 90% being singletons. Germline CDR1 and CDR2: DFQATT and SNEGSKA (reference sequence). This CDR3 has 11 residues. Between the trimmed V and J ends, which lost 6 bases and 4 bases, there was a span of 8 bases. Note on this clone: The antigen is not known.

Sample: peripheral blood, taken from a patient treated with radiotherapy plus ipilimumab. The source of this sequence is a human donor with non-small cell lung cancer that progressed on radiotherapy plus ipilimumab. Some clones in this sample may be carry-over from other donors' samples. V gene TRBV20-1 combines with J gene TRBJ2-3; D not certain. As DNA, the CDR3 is TGCAGTGCCTCGAGGCCAGATACGCAGTATTTT. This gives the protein CSASRPDTQYF.